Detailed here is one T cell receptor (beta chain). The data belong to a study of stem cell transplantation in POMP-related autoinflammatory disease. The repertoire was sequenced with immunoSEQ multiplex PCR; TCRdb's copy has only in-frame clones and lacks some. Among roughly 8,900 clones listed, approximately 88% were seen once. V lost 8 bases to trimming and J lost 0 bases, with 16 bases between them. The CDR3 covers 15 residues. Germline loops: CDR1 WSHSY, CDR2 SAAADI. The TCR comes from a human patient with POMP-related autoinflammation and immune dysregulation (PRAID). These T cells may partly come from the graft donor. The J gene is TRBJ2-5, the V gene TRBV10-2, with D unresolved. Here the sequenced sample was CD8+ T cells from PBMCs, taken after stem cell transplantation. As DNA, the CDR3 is TGCGCCAGCTCCGGTAGAAGTGGGTACCAAGAGACCCAGTACTTC. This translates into CASSGRSGYQETQYF.